What follows describes a single TCR beta chain. In germline, CDR1 is SGHAT, CDR2 FQNNGV. V dropped 2 bases and J dropped 7; count of bases not matched to a gene: 5. The CDR3 runs 14 residues. The record originates from a study of Tregs in tolerant kidney transplant recipients. Mixed chimerism was transient after nonmyeloablative marrow transplants from related graft donors. The table came from immunoSEQ multiplex PCR; TCRdb's copy has only in-frame clones and leaves some out. The sample shows about 50,000 clones, approximately 90% of them seen only once. Sequenced material: CD8+ T cells from blood (PBMCs), taken 12 months after the transplant. This chain joins TRBV11-2 and TRBJ2-1; 7 bases map to TRBD1. The clonotype was recovered from a human patient who received a combined kidney and bone marrow transplant. Some T cells may be supplied by the graft donor. The DNA for the CDR3 is TGTGCCAGCAGCTTACGGGACAGAGAAAATGAGCAGTTCTTC. Its protein is CASSLRDRENEQFF.